The 29 T cell receptor beta chains below come from one sample, sequenced in a study of Ad26.COV2.S vaccination and SARS-CoV-2 variants. Treatment described: some 20 received Ad26.COV2.S at low or high dose, single or two shots; about 5 received placebo; per-sample allocation not given. It was on day 63 after the first vaccine or placebo injection that samples were taken. The method was immunoSEQ multiplex PCR; TCRdb's version includes in-frame clones alone and lacks a portion of them. In the table there are about 280,000 clones, 87% of which are singletons. Sequences were derived from peripheral blood, sampled in a trial of Ad26.COV2.S vaccine versus placebo. These receptors were taken from a person aged 18-60 years who received the Ad26.COV2.S COVID-19 vaccine or a placebo.

J is TRBJ2-1 and V is TRBV3-1 (or the pseudogene TRBV3-2); 12 bases map to TRBD2. Germline CDR1 and CDR2: LGHDT and YNNKEL (reference sequence). The CDR3 extends over 15 amino acids. The junction had 5 bases not matched to a gene; V was cut back by 5 bases and J by 6 bases. The DNA for the CDR3 is TGTGCCAGCAGCAGGACTAGCGGGAACTTCAATGAGCAGTTCTTC. Its protein product is CASSRTSGNFNEQFF.

This rearrangement joins TRBV11-2 to TRBJ1-1, with D maybe TRBD1 (5 bases). Germline CDR1 SGHAT, CDR2 FQNNGV. CDR3 length: 15 residues. V lost 7 bases to trimming and J lost 4 bases, with 19 bases between them. CDR3 region: CASIPARGKSTEAFF. The DNA for the CDR3 is TGTGCCAGCATTCCGGCGCGGGGGAAGAGCACTGAAGCTTTCTTT. Full variable domain (remainder filled in from reference TRBV11-2 and TRBJ1-1): EAGVAQSPRYKIIEKRQSVAFWCNPISGHATLYWYQQILGQGPKLLIQFQNNGVVDDSQLPKDRFSAERLKGVDSTLKIQPAKLEDSAVYLCASIPARGKSTEAFFGQGTRLTVV.

V usage is TRBV6-5 and J usage is TRBJ1-6; D ambiguous. The CDR3 runs 14 residues. Trimming left V 6 bases short and J 9 bases short, with 15 bases between. Per the germline V gene, CDR1 is MNHEY and CDR2 is SVGAGI. The CDR3 sequence is CASRRPQVGSPLHF. The CDR3 nucleotides read TGTGCCAGCAGACGGCCCCAGGTGGGTTCACCCCTCCACTTT.

The gene calls are TRBV18 and TRBJ2-1, with 7 nucleotides matching TRBD2. The CDR3 loop spans 18 amino acids. V was pared by 0 bases and J by 2 bases, with 10 bases of the junction left unmatched. CDR1 and CDR2 from the germline V gene are KGHSH and LQKENI. The CDR3 nucleotides are TGTGCCAGCTCACCACCAGGGCGGGCTAGCGGCCCCTACAATGAGCAGTTCTTC. Translation: CASSPPGRASGPYNEQFF.

As regards this clone: The sample contains more than one DNA sequence encoding this CDR3. This chain joins TRBV3-1 (or the pseudogene TRBV3-2) and TRBJ1-6, with 8 positions matching TRBD1. CDR1 is LGHDT, CDR2 YNNKEL, per germline (reference sequence). The CDR3 has 15 amino acids. V dropped 1 base and J dropped 6; count of bases not matched to a gene: 2. CDR3 sequence (DNA): TGTGCCAGCAGCCAAGGGCAGGGGGCTAATTCACCCCTCCACTTT. Amino acid sequence: CASSQGQGANSPLHF.

This clone was found once. The genes are TRBV6-4 and TRBJ1-2; tentative D call: TRBD1 (5 bases). Germline V CDR1 and CDR2: MRHNA, SNTAGT. The CDR3 is 13 residues long. The V and J ends lost 2 bases and 4 bases respectively, with 8 bases between them. CDR3 loop: CASSDKGPYGYTF. The DNA for the CDR3 is TGTGCCAGCAGTGACAAGGGACCCTATGGCTACACCTTC.

V and J are TRBV18 and TRBJ2-3; 7 nucleotides align to TRBD1. CDR1 is KGHSH, CDR2 LQKENI, per germline. The CDR3 spans 15 residues. Trimming cost V 5 bases and J 2 bases; bases outside gene matches: 7. CDR3 coding DNA: TGTGCCAGCTCATCACACAGGGGCCCCACAGATACGCAGTATTTT. It encodes CASSSHRGPTDTQYF.

The chain carries TRBV19 and TRBJ2-3; 8 nucleotides agree with TRBD2. Trimming removed 1 base from V and 0 bases from J; junction bases left unmatched: 6. Germline V gene sequence: CDR1 LNHDA, CDR2 SQIVND (reference sequence). The CDR3 runs to 17 residues. Here the CDR3 DNA reads TGTGCCAGTAGTATAGGGGGCGGGGGGCACAGCACAGATACGCAGTATTTT. It codes for CASSIGGGGHSTDTQYF.

The J gene is TRBJ2-1, the V gene TRBV5-1; 7 bases align to TRBD2. The CDR3 is 14 amino acids. V lost 7 bases to trimming and J lost 8 bases; unmatched junction nucleotides: 12. In germline, CDR1 is SGHRS, CDR2 YFSETQ. DNA for the CDR3: TGCGCCAGCCAACCCACGCGGGAGAGGTATGAGCAGTTCTTC. Translation gives CASQPTRERYEQFF.

CDR3 in DNA: TGTGCCAGCAGTGAACAGGGAGATTATGGCTACACCTTC. This translates into CASSEQGDYGYTF. The chain joins TRBV25-1 to TRBJ1-2, with TRBD1 as a possible D gene (5 bases). The V gene lost 2 bases and the J gene lost 5 bases, with 9 bases spanning the gap. The CDR3 loop spans 13 amino acids. The germline CDR1 and CDR2 sequences are MGHDK and SYGVNS.

The rearrangement links TRBV5-4 to TRBJ2-7, with 8 positions matching TRBD2. The germline V gene encodes CDR1 SGHNT and CDR2 YYREEE (reference sequence). The CDR3 spans 14 residues. V gave up 0 bases and J gave up 6 bases; unmatched junction bases: 5. DNA for the CDR3: TGTGCCAGCAGCTTGGTCGGGAGGGCCGGCGAGCAGTACTTC. Its protein is CASSLVGRAGEQYF.

This chain joins TRBV4-3 and TRBJ1-6; D is unresolved. The CDR3 contains 14 residues. Germline assignment: CDR1 LGHNA and CDR2 YSLEER. Trimming removed 1 base from V and 4 bases from J, with 5 bases in between. CDR3 DNA: TGCGCCAGCAGCCAAGCCCAGTATAATTCACCCCTCCACTTT. Amino acids: CASSQAQYNSPLHF.

The CDR3 coding sequence is TGTGCCAGCAGTACAGGTAACACTGAAGCTTTCTTT. Its translation is CASSTGNTEAFF. The rearrangement uses TRBV2 and TRBJ1-1; the D gene is possibly TRBD1 (5 bases). V lost 5 bases to trimming and J lost 2 bases, with 6 bases between them. This CDR3 has 12 residues. Germline assignment: CDR1 SNHLY and CDR2 FYNNEI.

The chain joins TRBV5-6 to TRBJ2-2, with D possibly matching TRBD2 (6 bases). V gave up 0 bases and J gave up 6 bases, with 18 bases separating them. Per germline, CDR1 SGHDT and CDR2 YYEEEE. The length of the CDR3 is 17 residues. The DNA of the CDR3 is TGTGCCAGCAGCTTGGGACCGACTAGTGGGTCCCCCGGGGAGCTGTTTTTT. Protein product: CASSLGPTSGSPGELFF.

The rearrangement links TRBV4-1 to TRBJ2-3, with a tentative D call TRBD2 (5 bases). V lost 3 bases and J 3 bases, leaving 13 bases between the germline ends. Looked up from germline, CDR1 is MGHRA and CDR2 is YSYEKL. This CDR3 region has 15 residues. The CDR3 spells CASSHRTYSTDTQYF. CDR3 sequence (DNA): TGCGCCAGCAGCCACCGGACTTACTCTACAGATACGCAGTATTTT.

This sequence joins TRBV6-5 and TRBJ2-7; D not resolved. This CDR3 has 12 residues. With 7 bases removed from V and 7 bases from J, the gap between germline ends came to 14 bases. Germline V CDR1 and CDR2: MNHEY, SVGAGI. The CDR3 DNA sequence: TGTGCCAGCACGCCCAACTCGAGGGAGCAGTACTTC. Translated, it gives CASTPNSREQYF.

The V and J genes are TRBV13 and TRBJ2-6; the D gene is possibly TRBD2 (6 bases). V lost 3 bases and J 4 bases, leaving 10 bases between the germline ends. The CDR3 is 15 residues long. The V gene's germline CDR1 is PRHDT and CDR2 FYEKMQ (reference sequence). CDR3 sequence reads: CASSLRGPGANVLTF. The CDR3 DNA sequence: TGTGCCAGCAGCTTGCGGGGACCGGGGGCCAACGTCCTGACTTTC.

The genes are TRBV6-1 and TRBJ1-3; TRBD1 agrees at 9 bases. V lost 10 bases to trimming and J lost 1 base; unmatched junction nucleotides: 8. Germline V CDR1 and CDR2: MNHNS, SASEGT. CDR3 length: 15 residues. The CDR3 here is CATRLGQGSGNTIYF. The CDR3 DNA reads TGTGCCACCCGGCTGGGACAGGGATCTGGAAACACCATATATTTT.

The J gene is TRBJ2-7, the V gene TRBV27; 9 bases fit TRBD1. Losses at the gene ends were 5 bases for V and 3 bases for J; bases not matched to a gene: 8. CDR1 MNHEY and CDR2 SMNVEV come from the germline V gene (reference sequence). CDR3 length: 15 amino acids. Here the CDR3 reads CASSTRDRDFYEQYF. The CDR3 DNA sequence: TGTGCCAGCAGTACCCGGGACAGGGATTTCTACGAGCAGTACTTC.

This clone was seen a handful of times. The rearrangement joins TRBV5-6 to TRBJ1-6, with D unresolved. This CDR3 is 16 amino acids long. Trimming pared 0 bases from V and 9 bases from J, leaving 16 bases between. Looked up from germline, CDR1 is SGHDT and CDR2 is YYEEEE. CDR3 sequence: CASSLGAGGNSSPLHF. CDR3 DNA sequence: TGTGCCAGCAGCTTGGGCGCAGGAGGGAATAGTTCACCCCTCCACTTT.

This rearrangement joins TRBV24-1 to TRBJ2-7; 8 bases are shared with TRBD1. Germline V gene sequence: CDR1 KGHDR, CDR2 SFDVKD. The ends lost 1 base at V and 1 base at J; junction bases unmatched: 5. The CDR3 spans 16 residues. The DNA of the CDR3 is TGTGCCACCAGTGATTTAGAGACAGGGGATTCCTACGAGCAGTACTTC. Encoded protein: CATSDLETGDSYEQYF.

J is TRBJ2-7 and V is TRBV10-2, with TRBD1 matching over 9 bases. There are 13 residues in the CDR3. V lost 10 bases, J lost 3 bases, and 7 bases stayed unmatched. Germline CDR1 reads WSHSY; CDR2 reads SAAADI. The CDR3 region is CATRRQGGYEQYF. As DNA, the CDR3 is TGCGCCACTAGACGACAGGGGGGCTACGAGCAGTACTTC.

CDR3 sequence reads: CASSAGGCYGYTF. In DNA form, the CDR3 reads TGTGCCAGCAGTGCAGGTGGGTGCTATGGCTACACCTTC. The chain links TRBV21-1 to TRBJ1-2; the table names TRBD1, a call not compared with the DNA. TRBV21-1 is labeled a pseudogene. CDR3 length: 13 amino acids.

J is TRBJ1-2 and V is TRBV10-3; D possibly corresponds to TRBD1 (5 bases). The V end lost 0 bases, the J end lost 5 bases, and 7 bases lay between the germline ends. The CDR3 is made up of 13 amino acids. Germline V lookup: CDR1 ENHRY, CDR2 SYGVKD. CDR3 residues: CAISESEGYGYTF. CDR3 in DNA: TGTGCCATCAGTGAGTCGGAGGGGTATGGCTACACCTTC.

The chain joins TRBV7-9 to TRBJ2-7, with a possible D match to TRBD1 (5 bases). Trimming removed 4 bases from V and 7 bases from J, with 23 bases in between. The CDR3 covers 16 residues. In germline, CDR1 is SEHNR, CDR2 FQNEAQ (reference sequence). The DNA of the CDR3 is TGTGCCAGCAGCTCCTCCAGGGAAAGATTAGCCGGGGAGCAGTACTTC. Translated, it gives CASSSSRERLAGEQYF.

This sequence joins TRBV6-1 and TRBJ2-1; no clear D. The CDR3 loop spans 15 amino acids. Trimming pared 2 bases from V and 2 bases from J, leaving 10 bases between. Germline loops: CDR1 MNHNS, CDR2 SASEGT. The CDR3 is CASSELVDPYNEQFF. The CDR3 region has the DNA TGTGCCAGCAGTGAACTAGTGGATCCCTACAATGAGCAGTTCTTC.

This clone was seen once. The chain is built from TRBV7-3 and TRBJ1-1, with D hard to call. The CDR3 covers 13 residues. Germline assignment: CDR1 SGHTA and CDR2 FQGTGA. Trimming stripped 0 bases from V and 1 base from J, with 3 bases between. The CDR3 DNA is TGTGCCAGCAGCTTAACCCAGAACACTGAAGCTTTCTTT. Protein sequence: CASSLTQNTEAFF.

The J gene is TRBJ2-1, the V gene TRBV19, with TRBD2 matching 9 bases. J lost 8 bases, V lost 0 bases, and 8 bases had no gene match. CDR3 length: 16 amino acids. Looked up from germline, CDR1 is LNHDA and CDR2 is SQIVND (reference sequence). The DNA of the CDR3 is TGTGCCAGTAGTATAGACGCGGGGGGGATGGGCGATGAGCAGTTCTTC. Translated: CASSIDAGGMGDEQFF.

The chain employs TRBV30 and TRBJ1-1; the D gene is possibly TRBD1 (6 bases). The CDR3 covers 12 residues. Germline V gene sequence: CDR1 GTSNPN, CDR2 SVGIG (reference sequence). The germline V and J ends were trimmed by 3 bases and 6 bases, with 11 bases remaining between them. The CDR3 nucleotides are TGTGCCTGGAGCACAGGGTTCTCTGAAGCTTTCTTT. Its translation is CAWSTGFSEAFF.